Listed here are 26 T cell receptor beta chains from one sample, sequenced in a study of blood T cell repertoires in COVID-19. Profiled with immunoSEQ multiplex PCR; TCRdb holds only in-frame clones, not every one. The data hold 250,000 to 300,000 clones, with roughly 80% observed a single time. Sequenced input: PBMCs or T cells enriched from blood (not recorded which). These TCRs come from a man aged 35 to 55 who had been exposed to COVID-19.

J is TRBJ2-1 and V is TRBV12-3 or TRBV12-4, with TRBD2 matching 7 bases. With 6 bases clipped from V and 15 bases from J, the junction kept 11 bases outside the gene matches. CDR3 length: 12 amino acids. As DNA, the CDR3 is TGTGCCAGCAGCATGTGGGGGAGGGACCCGTTCTTC. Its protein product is CASSMWGRDPFF.

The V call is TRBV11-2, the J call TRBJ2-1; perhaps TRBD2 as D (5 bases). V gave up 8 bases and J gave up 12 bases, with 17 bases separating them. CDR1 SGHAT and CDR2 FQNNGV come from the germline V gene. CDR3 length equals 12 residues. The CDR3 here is CASGSEGYGQFF. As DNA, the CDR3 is TGTGCCAGCGGTTCCGAGGGCTATGGGCAGTTCTTC.

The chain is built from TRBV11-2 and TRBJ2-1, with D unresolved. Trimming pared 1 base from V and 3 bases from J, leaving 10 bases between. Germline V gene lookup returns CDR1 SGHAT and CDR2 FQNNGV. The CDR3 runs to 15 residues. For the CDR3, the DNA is TGTGCCAGCAGCTTAGCTCAACTTTTCTACAATGAGCAGTTCTTC. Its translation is CASSLAQLFYNEQFF.

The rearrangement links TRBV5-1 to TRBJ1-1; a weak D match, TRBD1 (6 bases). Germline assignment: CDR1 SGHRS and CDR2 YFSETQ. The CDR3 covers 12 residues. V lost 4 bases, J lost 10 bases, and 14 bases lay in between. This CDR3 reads CASSGGEVSAFF. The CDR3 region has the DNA TGCGCCAGCAGCGGGGGCGAGGTTTCAGCTTTCTTT.

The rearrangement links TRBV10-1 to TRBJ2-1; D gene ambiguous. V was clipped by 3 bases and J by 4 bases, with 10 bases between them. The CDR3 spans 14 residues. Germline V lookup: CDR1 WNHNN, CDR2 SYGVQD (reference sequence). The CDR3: CASSDSASYNEQFF. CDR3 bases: TGCGCCAGCAGTGATTCAGCGTCTTACAATGAGCAGTTCTTC.

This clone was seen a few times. The CDR3 loop is CASSATTGVGYGYTF. CDR3 nucleotide sequence: TGCGCCAGCAGCGCCACCACAGGGGTCGGCTATGGCTACACCTTC. The chain has TRBV5-1 and TRBJ1-2; 7 nucleotides match TRBD1. The CDR3 runs to 15 residues. Trimming cost V 4 bases and J 4 bases; bases outside gene matches: 10. Germline V gene sequence: CDR1 SGHRS, CDR2 YFSETQ.

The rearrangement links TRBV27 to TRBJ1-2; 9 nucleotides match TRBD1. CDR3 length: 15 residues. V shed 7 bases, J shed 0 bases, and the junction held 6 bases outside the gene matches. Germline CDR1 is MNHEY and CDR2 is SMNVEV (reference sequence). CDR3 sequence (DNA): TGTGCCAGCACGGGACAGGGTGAGGCTAACTATGGCTACACCTTC. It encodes CASTGQGEANYGYTF.

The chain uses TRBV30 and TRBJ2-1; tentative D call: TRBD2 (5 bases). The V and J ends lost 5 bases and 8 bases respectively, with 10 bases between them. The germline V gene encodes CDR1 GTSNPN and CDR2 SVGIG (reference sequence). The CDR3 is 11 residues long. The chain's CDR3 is CAWGLVHEQFF. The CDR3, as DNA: TGTGCCTGGGGACTGGTCCATGAGCAGTTCTTC.

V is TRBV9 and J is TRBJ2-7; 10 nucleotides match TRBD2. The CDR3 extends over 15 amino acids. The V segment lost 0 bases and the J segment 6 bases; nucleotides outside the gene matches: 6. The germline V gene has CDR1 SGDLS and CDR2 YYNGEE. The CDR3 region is CASSVALAGDGEQYF. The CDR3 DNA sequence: TGTGCCAGCAGCGTAGCCCTAGCGGGAGATGGCGAGCAGTACTTC. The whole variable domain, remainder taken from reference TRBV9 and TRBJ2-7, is DSGVTQTPKHLITATGQRVTLRCSPRSGDLSVYWYQQSLDQGLQFLIQYYNGEERAKGNILERFSAQQFPDLHSELNLSSLELGDSALYFCASSVALAGDGEQYFGPGTRLTVT.

The CDR3 spells CAWSPGTINTGELFF. CDR3 nucleotide sequence: TGTGCCTGGAGTCCGGGGACAATAAACACCGGGGAGCTGTTTTTT. The chain combines TRBV30 with TRBJ2-2; a weak D match, TRBD1 (6 bases). Trimming took off 2 bases at V and 2 bases at J, with 12 bases between the two ends. This CDR3 has 15 amino acids. The germline V gene has CDR1 GTSNPN and CDR2 SVGIG (reference sequence).

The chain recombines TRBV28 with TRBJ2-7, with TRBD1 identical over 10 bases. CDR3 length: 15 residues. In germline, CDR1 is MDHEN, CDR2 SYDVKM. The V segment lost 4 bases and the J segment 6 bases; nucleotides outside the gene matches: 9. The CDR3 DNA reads TGTGCCAGCAGTTCTCTAGGGACAGGGGTGGGCGAGCAGTACTTC. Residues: CASSSLGTGVGEQYF.

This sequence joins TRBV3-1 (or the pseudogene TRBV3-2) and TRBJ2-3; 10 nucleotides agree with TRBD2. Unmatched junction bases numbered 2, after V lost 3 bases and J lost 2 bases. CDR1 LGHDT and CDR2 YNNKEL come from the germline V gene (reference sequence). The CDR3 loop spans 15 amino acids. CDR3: CASSHSGRTTDTQYF. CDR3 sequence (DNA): TGTGCCAGCAGCCATAGCGGGAGGACCACAGATACGCAGTATTTT.

The CDR3 spells CAIMGQGNYGYTF. As DNA, the CDR3 is TGTGCCATCATGGGACAGGGCAACTATGGCTACACCTTC. The V call is TRBV10-3, the J call TRBJ1-2; 9 bases line up with TRBD1. The CDR3 runs 13 residues. V shed 7 bases, J shed 2 bases, and the junction held 2 bases outside the gene matches. From germline, CDR1 is ENHRY and CDR2 SYGVKD.

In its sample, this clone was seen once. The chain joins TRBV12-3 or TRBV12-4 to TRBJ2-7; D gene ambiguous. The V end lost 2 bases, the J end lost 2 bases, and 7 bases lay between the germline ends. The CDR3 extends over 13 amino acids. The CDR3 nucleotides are TGTGCCAGCAGTTTATCCATAGCCTACGAGCAGTACTTC. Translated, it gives CASSLSIAYEQYF.

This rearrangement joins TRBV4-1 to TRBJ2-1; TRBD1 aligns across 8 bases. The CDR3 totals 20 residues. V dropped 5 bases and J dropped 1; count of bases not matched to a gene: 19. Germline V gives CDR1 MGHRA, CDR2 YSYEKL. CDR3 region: CASSASSHSGGLGSYNEQFF. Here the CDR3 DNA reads TGCGCCAGCAGCGCCTCCTCCCACTCAGGGGGCTTAGGGTCCTACAATGAGCAGTTCTTC.

The DNA for the CDR3 is TGCGCCAGCAGCTTTCAGGGAAACGAGCAGTACTTC. It is translated as CASSFQGNEQYF. V usage is TRBV5-1 and J usage is TRBJ2-7, with a weak D call TRBD1 (5 bases). Trimming pared 2 bases from V and 5 bases from J, leaving 8 bases between. The CDR3 runs to 12 residues. Germline V CDR1 and CDR2: SGHRS, YFSETQ.

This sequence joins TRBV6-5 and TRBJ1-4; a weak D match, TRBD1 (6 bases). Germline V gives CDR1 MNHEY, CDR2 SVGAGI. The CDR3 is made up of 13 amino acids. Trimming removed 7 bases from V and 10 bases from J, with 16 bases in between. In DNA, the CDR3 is TGTGCCAGCATCCAAGACAGGCATCGAAAACTGTTTTTT. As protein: CASIQDRHRKLFF.

CDR3 bases: TGTGCCAGTAGTATCCAGGGGGCGATAAAAGACTATGGCTACACCTTC. Residues: CASSIQGAIKDYGYTF. The chain carries TRBV19 and TRBJ1-2; TRBD1 matches at 8 bases. Per germline, CDR1 LNHDA and CDR2 SQIVND (reference sequence). The CDR3 runs 16 residues. Losses at the gene ends were 3 bases for V and 3 bases for J; bases not matched to a gene: 9. The full variable domain, completed using reference TRBV19 and TRBJ1-2, is DGGITQSPKYLFRKEGQNVTLSCEQNLNHDAMYWYRQDPGQGLRLIYYSQIVNDFQKGDIAEGYSVSREKKESFPLTVTSAQKNPTAFYLCASSIQGAIKDYGYTFGSGTRLTVV.

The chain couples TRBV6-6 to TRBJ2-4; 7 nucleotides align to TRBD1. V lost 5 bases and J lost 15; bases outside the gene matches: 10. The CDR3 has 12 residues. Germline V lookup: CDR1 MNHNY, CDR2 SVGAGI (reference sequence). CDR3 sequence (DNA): TGTGCCAGCAGTCCGCGCCAGGGGGTCCTGTACTTC. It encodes CASSPRQGVLYF.

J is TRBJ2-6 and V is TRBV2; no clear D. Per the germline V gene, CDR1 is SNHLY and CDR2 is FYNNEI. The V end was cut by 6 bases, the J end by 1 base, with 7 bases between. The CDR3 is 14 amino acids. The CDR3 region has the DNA TGTGCCAGCAGCCTAATATCTGGGGCCAACGTCCTGACTTTC. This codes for CASSLISGANVLTF. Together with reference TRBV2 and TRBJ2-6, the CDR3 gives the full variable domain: EPEVTQTPSHQVTQMGQEVILRCVPISNHLYFYWYRQILGQKVEFLVSFYNNEISEKSEIFDDQFSVERPDGSNFTLKIRSTKLEDSAMYFCASSLISGANVLTFGAGSRLTVL.

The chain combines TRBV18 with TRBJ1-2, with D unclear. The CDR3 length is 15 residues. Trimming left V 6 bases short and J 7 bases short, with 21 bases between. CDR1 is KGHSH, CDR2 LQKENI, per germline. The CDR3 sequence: CASSREERPVGGYTF. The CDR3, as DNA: TGTGCCAGCTCCCGCGAGGAAAGGCCAGTTGGTGGCTACACCTTC.

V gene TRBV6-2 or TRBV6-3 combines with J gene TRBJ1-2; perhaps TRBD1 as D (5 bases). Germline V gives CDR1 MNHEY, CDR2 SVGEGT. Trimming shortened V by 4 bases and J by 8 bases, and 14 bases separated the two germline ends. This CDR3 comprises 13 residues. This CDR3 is CASSLRGGGGYTF. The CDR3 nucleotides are TGTGCCAGCAGTTTAAGGGGCGGTGGAGGCTACACCTTC.

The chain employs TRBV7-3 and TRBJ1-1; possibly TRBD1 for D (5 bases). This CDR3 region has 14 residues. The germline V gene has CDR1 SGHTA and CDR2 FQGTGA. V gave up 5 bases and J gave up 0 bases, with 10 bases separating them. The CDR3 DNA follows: TGTGCCAGCAGCCCCTCAGGGATGAACACTGAAGCTTTCTTT. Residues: CASSPSGMNTEAFF.

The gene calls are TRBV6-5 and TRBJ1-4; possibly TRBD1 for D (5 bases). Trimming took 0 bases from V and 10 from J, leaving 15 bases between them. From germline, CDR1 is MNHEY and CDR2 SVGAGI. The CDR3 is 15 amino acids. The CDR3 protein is CASSYSIDGGVKLFF. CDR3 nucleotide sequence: TGTGCCAGCAGTTACTCGATTGATGGAGGGGTAAAACTGTTTTTT.

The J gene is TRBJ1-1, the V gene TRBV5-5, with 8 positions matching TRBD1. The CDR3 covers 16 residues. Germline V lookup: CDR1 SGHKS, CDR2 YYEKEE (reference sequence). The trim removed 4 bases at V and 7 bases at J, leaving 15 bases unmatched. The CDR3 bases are TGTGCCAGCAGCCGTACCCCGTGGACAGGGATCGGTGAAGCTTTCTTT. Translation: CASSRTPWTGIGEAFF.

The CDR3 protein is CASSLVIGRHEQYF. The DNA for the CDR3 is TGTGCCAGCAGCTTAGTGATCGGGAGACACGAGCAGTACTTC. The chain joins TRBV11-2 to TRBJ2-7; D is perhaps TRBD2 (6 bases). Per germline, CDR1 SGHAT and CDR2 FQNNGV. Trimming left V 1 base short and J 5 bases short, with 12 bases between. The CDR3 extends over 14 amino acids. Using reference TRBV11-2 and TRBJ2-7 for the parts outside the CDR3, the full variable domain is EAGVAQSPRYKIIEKRQSVAFWCNPISGHATLYWYQQILGQGPKLLIQFQNNGVVDDSQLPKDRFSAERLKGVDSTLKIQPAKLEDSAVYLCASSLVIGRHEQYFGPGTRLTVT.